The 14 T cell receptor beta chains listed next were all sequenced from one sample in a study of T cell responses to AZD1222 COVID-19 vaccine. Clones were read by immunoSEQ multiplex PCR, and TCRdb kept only the in-frame ones, dropping some. The sample contains some 96,000 clones, about 87% of which appear only once. Sequencing used peripheral blood, obtained on day 0 of AZD1222 vaccination. The receptors originated from an adult in good health.

The chain uses TRBV11-2 and TRBJ2-5; maybe TRBD1 (6 bases). The V gene lost 5 bases and the J gene lost 2 bases, with 9 bases spanning the gap. There are 13 residues in the CDR3. CDR1 and CDR2 from the germline V gene are SGHAT and FQNNGV. The CDR3 DNA is TGTGCCAGCAGCCGAGGACAGCAAGAGACCCAGTACTTC. This sequence encodes CASSRGQQETQYF.

This chain joins TRBV25-1 and TRBJ2-1, with 10 bases that match TRBD2. This CDR3 is built from 16 residues. Germline V gene lookup returns CDR1 MGHDK and CDR2 SYGVNS. V lost 3 bases, J lost 2 bases, and 4 bases stayed unmatched. The CDR3, as DNA: TGTGCCAGCAGTGAGGAACTAGCGGGACCCTACAATGAGCAGTTCTTC. Translating it yields CASSEELAGPYNEQFF.

The V and J genes are TRBV27 and TRBJ1-1; a weak D match, TRBD1 (6 bases). Germline V CDR1 and CDR2: MNHEY, SMNVEV (reference sequence). The V gene lost 7 bases and the J gene lost 1 base, with 19 bases spanning the gap. The CDR3 loop spans 16 amino acids. CDR3 loop: CASTSSGGIPNTEAFF. The CDR3 nucleotides read TGTGCCAGCACCTCTTCCGGGGGCATCCCGAACACTGAAGCTTTCTTT.

This chain connects TRBV6-2 or TRBV6-3 to TRBJ2-7, with 7 bases aligning to TRBD2. V lost 5 bases, J lost 5 bases, and 9 bases stayed unmatched. Germline lookup yields CDR1 MNHEY and CDR2 SVGEGT. The CDR3 covers 14 residues. DNA of the CDR3: TGTGCCAGCAGTACGGGGCGGGAGATCAACGAGCAGTACTTC. Residues: CASSTGREINEQYF.

This clone was recorded at least ten times. The gene calls are TRBV5-4 and TRBJ2-7; 10 positions match TRBD2. Germline V gives CDR1 SGHNT, CDR2 YYREEE (reference sequence). The CDR3 has 15 amino acids. The V gene end was trimmed by 4 bases and the J gene end by 4 bases; junction bases not matched to a gene: 8. The CDR3 sequence: CASSPLAGVGYEQYF. The CDR3 DNA is TGTGCCAGCAGCCCCCTAGCGGGAGTTGGATACGAGCAGTACTTC.

This chain connects TRBV5-6 to TRBJ1-3; D remains ambiguous. The V and J ends lost 1 base and 1 base respectively, with 9 bases between them. Per the germline V gene, CDR1 is SGHDT and CDR2 is YYEEEE. The CDR3 is 15 amino acids. The CDR3 sequence: CASSLISNSGNTIYF. In DNA form, the CDR3 reads TGTGCCAGCAGCTTGATTTCGAATTCTGGAAACACCATATATTTT. The whole variable domain, remainder taken from reference TRBV5-6 and TRBJ1-3, is DAGVTQSPTHLIKTRGQQVTLRCSPKSGHDTVSWYQQALGQGPQFIFQYYEEEERQRGNFPDRFSGHQFPNYSSELNVNALLLGDSALYLCASSLISNSGNTIYFGEGSWLTVV.

V gene TRBV25-1 combines with J gene TRBJ1-4; D uncertain. Germline V lookup: CDR1 MGHDK, CDR2 SYGVNS. The CDR3 runs 15 residues. V dropped 3 bases and J dropped 7 bases, with 15 bases sitting between them. The CDR3 coding sequence is TGTGCCAGCAGTGATCCATCAGGTGGGCCTGAAAAACTGTTTTTT. This encodes CASSDPSGGPEKLFF.

The chain links TRBV12-3 or TRBV12-4 to TRBJ1-2; a weak D match, TRBD1 (5 bases). This CDR3 has 13 residues. Trimming took 2 bases from V and 4 from J, leaving 8 bases between them. CDR3 sequence reads: CASSLLGLYGYTF. CDR3 DNA: TGTGCCAGCAGTTTATTGGGGCTCTATGGCTACACCTTC.

The chain is built from TRBV2 and TRBJ2-2; no reliable D call. Germline V CDR1 and CDR2: SNHLY, FYNNEI. Trimming left V 10 bases short and J 0 bases short, with 18 bases between. There are 16 residues in the CDR3. This CDR3 reads CAILKGGKSNTGELFF. CDR3 DNA: TGTGCCATCCTGAAGGGTGGGAAATCGAACACCGGGGAGCTGTTTTTT. The whole variable domain, filled in from reference TRBV2 and TRBJ2-2, reads EPEVTQTPSHQVTQMGQEVILRCVPISNHLYFYWYRQILGQKVEFLVSFYNNEISEKSEIFDDQFSVERPDGSNFTLKIRSTKLEDSAMYFCAILKGGKSNTGELFFGEGSRLTVL.

The rearrangement links TRBV7-9 to TRBJ2-3; no clear D. Per the germline V gene, CDR1 is SEHNR and CDR2 is FQNEAQ (reference sequence). The CDR3 length is 15 residues. Trimming took off 3 bases at V and 3 bases at J, with 13 bases between the two ends. The CDR3 nucleotides are TGTGCCAGCAGCTTCGGTAGAAGGCAGACAGATACGCAGTATTTT. Protein: CASSFGRRQTDTQYF.

CDR3 sequence (DNA): TGTGCCAGCAGCGTACCGGGGACAGGGAACGTGAATGAGCAGTTCTTC. Its protein is CASSVPGTGNVNEQFF. The genes are TRBV9 and TRBJ2-1; 9 nucleotides align to TRBD1. CDR3 length: 16 amino acids. Trimming cost V 1 base and J 7 bases; bases outside gene matches: 9. Germline V gene data show CDR1 as SGDLS and CDR2 as YYNGEE.

The chain recombines TRBV9 with TRBJ1-2; a possible D gene is TRBD1 (6 bases). This CDR3 spans 19 amino acids. In germline, CDR1 is SGDLS, CDR2 YYNGEE. The V gene lost 4 bases and the J gene lost 3 bases, with 28 bases spanning the gap. The CDR3 region is CASSTRRGSEEEDYYGYTF. CDR3 DNA: TGTGCCAGCAGCACCCGTAGGGGGTCAGAAGAAGAGGACTACTATGGCTACACCTTC.

This clone has only one observation. In DNA, the CDR3 is TGCAGCGTGATCCGGGACAGGGGCTACGAGCAGTACTTC. This codes for CSVIRDRGYEQYF. J is TRBJ2-7 and V is TRBV29-1; 10 bases match TRBD1. There are 13 residues in the CDR3. In germline, CDR1 is SQVTM, CDR2 ANQGSEA. J was trimmed by 3 bases and V by 6 bases; bases with no gene match: 5.

V gene TRBV4-2 combines with J gene TRBJ2-7; 8 bases map to TRBD2. The germline V gene has CDR1 LGHNA and CDR2 YNFKEQ. V shed 0 bases, J shed 0 bases, and the junction held 4 bases outside the gene matches. There are 16 residues in the CDR3. The CDR3 region has the DNA TGTGCCAGCAGCCAAGATCAAGCGGGGGACTCCTACGAGCAGTACTTC. Its translation: CASSQDQAGDSYEQYF.